The 17 T cell receptor beta chains listed next were all sequenced from one sample in a study of blood T cell repertoires in COVID-19 (TCRdb year 2020). Library preparation employed the immunoSEQ multiplex PCR assay. TCRdb mirrors the immuneACCESS table, restricted to in-frame sequences. Some clones are absent from its copies; in checked studies, under half trace to an unresolved V gene, and the reason for the others is unknown. Within this sample are approximately 360,000 clones, with approximately 89% of them counted one time only. The ten largest clones capture roughly 1.9% of the sample. The sample was PBMCs or T cells enriched from blood (not recorded which). These receptors were taken from a man aged 35-49 years in a cohort exposed to, infected with or recovered from COVID-19 (not recorded which).

As for this clone: The sample has other DNA sequences that encode this CDR3 too. The rearrangement joins TRBV7-9 to TRBJ1-2; perhaps TRBD1 as D (5 bases). Germline assignment: CDR1 SEHNR and CDR2 FQNEAQ (reference sequence). V was pared by 1 base and J by 2 bases, with 8 bases between. CDR3 length equals 14 residues. CDR3 region: CASSLGQNNYGYTF. CDR3 DNA sequence: TGTGCCAGCAGCTTAGGACAGAACAACTATGGCTACACCTTC. The variable domain in full, completed from reference TRBV7-9 and TRBJ1-2, reads DTGVSQNPRHKITKRGQNVTFRCDPISEHNRLYWYRQTLGQGPEFLTYFQNEAQLEKSRLLSDRFSAERPKGSFSTLEIQRTEQGDSAMYLCASSLGQNNYGYTFGSGTRLTVV.

This clone was recorded only once. The chain joins TRBV6-6 to TRBJ2-1, with D possibly TRBD2 on 6 matching bases. This CDR3 comprises 15 residues. The V gene lost 2 bases and the J gene lost 6 bases, with 14 bases spanning the gap. Germline CDR1 reads MNHNY; CDR2 reads SVGAGI (reference sequence). The CDR3 spells CASSYADGRGNEQFF. The CDR3 coding sequence is TGTGCCAGCAGTTACGCAGACGGGCGGGGCAATGAGCAGTTCTTC.

The genes are TRBV5-8 and TRBJ2-1; TRBD1 is a possible D gene (5 bases). The CDR3 is 13 residues long. CDR1 SGHTS and CDR2 YDEGEE come from the germline V gene. The germline V and J ends were trimmed by 3 bases and 4 bases, with 8 bases remaining between them. In DNA, the CDR3 is TGTGCCAGCAGCTCCCACAGGTACAATGAGCAGTTCTTC. Its protein is CASSSHRYNEQFF.

The chain joins TRBV10-3 to TRBJ1-2; D gene unclear. This CDR3 has 13 amino acids. The germline V and J ends were trimmed by 3 bases and 4 bases, with 9 bases remaining between them. Germline loops: CDR1 ENHRY, CDR2 SYGVKD. The CDR3 is CAISEGETYGYTF. The DNA for the CDR3 is TGTGCCATCAGTGAAGGAGAAACCTATGGCTACACCTTC.

The chain combines TRBV5-1 with TRBJ2-6; D call uncertain. The CDR3 is made up of 16 amino acids. CDR1 is SGHRS, CDR2 YFSETQ, per germline. Trimming removed 4 bases from V and 4 bases from J, with 15 bases in between. The CDR3, as DNA: TGCGCCAGCAGCCCTACCTCGTCTCTGGGGGCCAACGTCCTGACTTTC. Residues: CASSPTSSLGANVLTF.

The chain recombines TRBV6-2 or TRBV6-3 with TRBJ1-6; 10 bases match TRBD1. CDR3 size: 17 residues. Germline assignment: CDR1 MNHEY and CDR2 SVGEGT. J lost 4 bases, V lost 2 bases, and 5 bases had no gene match. This CDR3 is CASSYSRDRGYNSPLHF. The DNA for the CDR3 is TGTGCCAGCAGTTACAGCCGGGACAGGGGTTATAATTCACCCCTCCACTTT.

About this clone itself: In the same sample, other DNA sequences code for this CDR3. V is TRBV5-1 and J is TRBJ2-1, with 9 bases that match TRBD2. Germline lookup yields CDR1 SGHRS and CDR2 YFSETQ. Unmatched junction bases numbered 2, after V lost 0 bases and J lost 4 bases. CDR3 length: 15 residues. CDR3 loop: CASSLVAGGYNEQFF. CDR3 coding DNA: TGCGCCAGCAGCTTGGTGGCGGGAGGGTACAATGAGCAGTTCTTC.

This sequence joins TRBV5-1 and TRBJ1-3, with 8 bases matching TRBD1. The CDR3 is 15 amino acids. V lost 4 bases, J lost 4 bases, and 7 bases stayed unmatched. Germline values: CDR1 SGHRS, CDR2 YFSETQ. The CDR3 loop is CASSGDRGYGNTIYF. CDR3 coding DNA: TGCGCCAGCAGCGGAGACAGGGGTTACGGAAACACCATATATTTT.

Concerning this clone itself: Distinct nucleotide sequences in the sample also encode this CDR3. The chain combines TRBV27 with TRBJ2-5; 7 nucleotides agree with TRBD1. V gave up 6 bases and J gave up 5 bases; unmatched junction bases: 6. Germline lookup yields CDR1 MNHEY and CDR2 SMNVEV (reference sequence). The CDR3 loop spans 13 amino acids. The CDR3 here is CASSPRGRETQYF. CDR3 coding DNA: TGTGCCAGCAGCCCAAGGGGGCGTGAGACCCAGTACTTC.

This sequence joins TRBV29-1 and TRBJ1-1, with TRBD1 matching 7 bases. Per the germline V gene, CDR1 is SQVTM and CDR2 is ANQGSEA. After removal of 6 bases from V and 0 bases from J, the junction contained 10 bases not matched to a gene. CDR3 length equals 15 residues. The CDR3 DNA reads TGCAGCGTACCGGGACAGCCCATTATGAACACTGAAGCTTTCTTT. This encodes CSVPGQPIMNTEAFF.

V is TRBV28 and J is TRBJ1-1; a possible D gene is TRBD1 (6 bases). This CDR3 is built from 14 residues. V shed 6 bases and J shed 1 base, with 12 bases lying between them. Germline V gene data show CDR1 as MDHEN and CDR2 as SYDVKM. CDR3 residues: CASRSGQRNTEAFF. In nucleotides, the CDR3 is TGTGCCAGCAGGTCAGGACAGAGGAACACTGAAGCTTTCTTT.

The J gene is TRBJ1-2, the V gene TRBV4-1, with D perhaps matching TRBD1 (5 bases). Germline V CDR1 and CDR2: MGHRA, YSYEKL. The CDR3 sequence is 15 residues long. V lost 0 bases and J 4 bases, leaving 12 bases between the germline ends. CDR3 nucleotide sequence: TGCGCCAGCAGCCAAGAAGGTGGGGGAGGCTATGGCTACACCTTC. Translating gives CASSQEGGGGYGYTF.

This clone was observed a few times. In DNA, the CDR3 is TGTGCCAGCAGCCGACTAGCGGGAGGAAAGTACGAGCAGTACTTC. This codes for CASSRLAGGKYEQYF. The chain has TRBV11-1 and TRBJ2-7; 13 nucleotides match TRBD2. There are 15 residues in the CDR3. CDR1 and CDR2 from the germline V gene are SGHAT and FQDESV (reference sequence). After removal of 5 bases from V and 4 bases from J, the junction contained 5 bases not matched to a gene.

CDR3 loop: CASSFGGGGYNEQFF. The CDR3 nucleotides are TGTGCCAGCAGTTTTGGGGGCGGGGGCTACAATGAGCAGTTCTTC. The V and J genes are TRBV28 and TRBJ2-1, with D possibly matching TRBD2 (7 bases). The CDR3 is made up of 15 amino acids. Germline CDR1 is MDHEN and CDR2 is SYDVKM. V gave up 3 bases and J gave up 3 bases, with 12 bases separating them.

This chain links TRBV5-1 with TRBJ1-3; 12 nucleotides line up with TRBD1. J lost 2 bases, V lost 0 bases, and 6 bases had no gene match. In germline, CDR1 is SGHRS, CDR2 YFSETQ. The length of the CDR3 is 18 residues. CDR3 sequence: CASSLGGTGGATGNTIYF. The CDR3 region has the DNA TGCGCCAGCAGCTTGGGAGGGACAGGGGGCGCGACTGGAAACACCATATATTTT.

The chain has TRBV5-6 and TRBJ1-2, with TRBD1 matching over 9 bases. V dropped 7 bases and J dropped 8; count of bases not matched to a gene: 12. The V gene's germline CDR1 is SGHDT and CDR2 YYEEEE. The CDR3 is 14 amino acids. CDR3 sequence reads: CASGKGQGRGGYTF. CDR3 sequence (DNA): TGTGCCAGCGGGAAAGGACAGGGGCGAGGGGGCTACACCTTC.

V usage is TRBV28 and J usage is TRBJ2-2; the match to TRBD2 covers 7 bases. J gave up 6 bases and V 8 bases, and 15 bases lay outside the gene matches. The CDR3 sequence is 16 residues long. Germline V CDR1 and CDR2: MDHEN, SYDVKM. The CDR3 coding sequence is TGTGCCAGCGGCCGGGGGAGGGGATCTCGTTCCGGGGAGCTGTTTTTT. It translates to CASGRGRGSRSGELFF. The whole variable domain, remainder taken from reference TRBV28 and TRBJ2-2, is DVKVTQSSRYLVKRTGEKVFLECVQDMDHENMFWYRQDPGLGLRLIYFSYDVKMKEKGDIPEGYSVSREKKERFSLILESASTNQTSMYLCASGRGRGSRSGELFFGEGSRLTVL.